A selection of T cell receptor beta chains follows, all from one sample in a study of blood T cell repertoires in COVID-19. The repertoire was sequenced with immunoSEQ multiplex PCR; TCRdb's copy has only in-frame clones and lacks some. The table has around 68,000 clones, 80% to 90% seen once. Sequenced material: peripheral blood. The receptors originated from a man in his forties or fifties with acute or convalescent COVID-19. CDR3s include the opening cysteine and the closing phenylalanine or tryptophan. A D gene is named only where the DNA matches it firmly. Not every row has a clone size; where given, it reads once, few, many or a size class.

TRBV7-9,TRBJ2-1,NA,TRBD2,TGTGCCAGCAGCCCCCCTGGACTAGCGGGAGGGAATGAGCAGTTCTTC,CASSPPGLAGGNEQFF
TRBV18,TRBJ1-1,NA,TRBD1,TGTGCCAGCCGTAAGAGGACAGGGGAAGCTGAAGCTTTCTTT,CASRKRTGEAEAFF
TRBV7-9,TRBJ2-3,NA,TRBD1,TGTGCCAGCAGCCGACGAAAACAGGGGATCAGCACAGATACGCAGTATTTT,CASSRRKQGISTDTQYF
TRBV9,TRBJ1-1,NA,TRBD1,TGTGCCAGCAGCGTAGAGGGGGCCACTGAAGCTTTCTTT,CASSVEGATEAFF
TRBV6-2/TRBV6-3,TRBJ2-2,NA,TRBD2,TGTGCCAGCAGCTCCCCGAGGACTAGCAAGTCGAACACCGGGGAGCTGTTTTTT,CASSSPRTSKSNTGELFF
TRBV2,TRBJ1-6,once,TRBD1,TGTGCCAGCACCCCGGGACAGTATAATTCACCCCTCCACTTT,CASTPGQYNSPLHF
TRBV7-7,TRBJ2-7,once,NA,TGTGCTAGCAGCTTAGACCCAGGTTACGAGCAGTACTTC,CASSLDPGYEQYF
TRBV18,TRBJ2-1,NA,TRBD2,TGTGCCAGCTCACCTCAACCACTAGCGCCAAATTCCAATGAGCAGTTCTTC,CASSPQPLAPNSNEQFF
TRBV5-4,TRBJ1-1,NA,NA,TGTGCCAGCAGCTTCACTACTATGAACACTGAAGCTTTCTTT,CASSFTTMNTEAFF
TRBV7-9,TRBJ1-1,NA,TRBD1,TGTGCCAGCAGCGCGGGACAGGGGGCGAACACTGAAGCTTTCTTT,CASSAGQGANTEAFF
TRBV5-1,TRBJ1-2,NA,NA,TGCGCCAGCAGCTCCTCGGGGGACTATGGCTACACCTTC,CASSSSGDYGYTF
TRBV2,TRBJ2-1,NA,TRBD2,TGTGCCAGCGGGGGGGGCGGTGGGACTAGCGGGAGCACTGGCTACAATGAGCAGTTCTTC,CASGGGGGTSGSTGYNEQFF